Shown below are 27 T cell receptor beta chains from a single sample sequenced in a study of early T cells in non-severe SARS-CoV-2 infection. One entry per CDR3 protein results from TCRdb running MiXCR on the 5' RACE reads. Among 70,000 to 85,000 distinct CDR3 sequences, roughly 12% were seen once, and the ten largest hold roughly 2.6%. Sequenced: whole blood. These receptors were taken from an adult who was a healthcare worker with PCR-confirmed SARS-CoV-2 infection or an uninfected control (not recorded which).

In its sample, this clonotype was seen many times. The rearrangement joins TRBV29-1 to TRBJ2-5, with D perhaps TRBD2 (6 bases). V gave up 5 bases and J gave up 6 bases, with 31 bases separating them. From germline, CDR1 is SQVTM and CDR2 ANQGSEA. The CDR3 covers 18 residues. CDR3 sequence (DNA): TGCAGCGTTTCGGCGAGGGAGGTTGTTGGGACCCAAATTAAGACCCAGTACTTC. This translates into CSVSAREVVGTQIKTQYF.

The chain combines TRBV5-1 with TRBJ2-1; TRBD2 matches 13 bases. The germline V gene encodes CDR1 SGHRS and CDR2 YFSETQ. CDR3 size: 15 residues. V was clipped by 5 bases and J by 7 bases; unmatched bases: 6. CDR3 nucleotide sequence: TGCGCCAGCAGTCCGGGACTAGCGGGAAAGAATGAGCAGTTCTTC. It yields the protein CASSPGLAGKNEQFF.

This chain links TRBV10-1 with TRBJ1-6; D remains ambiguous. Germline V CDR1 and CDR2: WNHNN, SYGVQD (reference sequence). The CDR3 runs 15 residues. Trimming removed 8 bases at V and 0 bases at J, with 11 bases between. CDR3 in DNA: TGCGCCAGCCTCGGGGTCTCCTCCTATAATTCACCCCTCCACTTT. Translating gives CASLGVSSYNSPLHF.

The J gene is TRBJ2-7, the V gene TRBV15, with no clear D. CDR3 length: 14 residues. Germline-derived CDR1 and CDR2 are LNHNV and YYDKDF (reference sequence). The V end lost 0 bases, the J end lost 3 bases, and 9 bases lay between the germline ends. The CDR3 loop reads CATSREGNRYEQYF. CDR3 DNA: TGTGCCACCAGCAGAGAGGGGAATCGCTACGAGCAGTACTTC.

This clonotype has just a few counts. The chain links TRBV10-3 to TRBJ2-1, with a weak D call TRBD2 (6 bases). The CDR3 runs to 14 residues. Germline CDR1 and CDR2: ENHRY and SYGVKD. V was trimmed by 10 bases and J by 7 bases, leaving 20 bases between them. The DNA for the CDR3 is TGTGCCACCAATCACGGGAGCCCGAGTAATGAGCAGTTCTTC. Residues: CATNHGSPSNEQFF.

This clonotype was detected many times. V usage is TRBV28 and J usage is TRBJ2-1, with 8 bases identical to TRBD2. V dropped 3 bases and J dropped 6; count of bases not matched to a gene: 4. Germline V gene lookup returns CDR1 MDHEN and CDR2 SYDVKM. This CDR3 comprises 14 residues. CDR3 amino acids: CASSFIGLANEQFF. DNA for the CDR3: TGTGCCAGCAGTTTTATTGGACTAGCCAATGAGCAGTTCTTC.

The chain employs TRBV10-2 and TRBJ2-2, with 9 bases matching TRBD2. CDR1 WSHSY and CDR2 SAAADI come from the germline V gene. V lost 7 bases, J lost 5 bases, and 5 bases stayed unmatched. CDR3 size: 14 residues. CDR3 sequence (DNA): TGCGCCAGCAACGCGGGGGGGCCGACCGGGGAGCTGTTTTTT. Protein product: CASNAGGPTGELFF.

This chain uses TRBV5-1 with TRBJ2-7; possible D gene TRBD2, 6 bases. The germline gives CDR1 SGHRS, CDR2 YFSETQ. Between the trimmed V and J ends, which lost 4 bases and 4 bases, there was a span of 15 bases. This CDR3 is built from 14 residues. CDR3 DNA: TGCGCCAGCAGCCTCGGGGGAAGTCAGTACGAGCAGTACTTC. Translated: CASSLGGSQYEQYF.

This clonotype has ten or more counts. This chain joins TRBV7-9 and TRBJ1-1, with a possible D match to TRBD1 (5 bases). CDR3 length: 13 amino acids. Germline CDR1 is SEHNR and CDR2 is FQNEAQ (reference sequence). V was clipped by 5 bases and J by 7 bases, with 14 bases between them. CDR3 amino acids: CASSIGTPSEAFF. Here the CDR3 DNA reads TGTGCCAGCAGCATCGGGACTCCGAGTGAAGCTTTCTTT.

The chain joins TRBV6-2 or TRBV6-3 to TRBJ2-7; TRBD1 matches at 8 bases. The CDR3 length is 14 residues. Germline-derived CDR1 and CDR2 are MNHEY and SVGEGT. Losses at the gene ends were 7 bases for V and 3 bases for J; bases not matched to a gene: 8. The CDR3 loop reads CASMSGQGYYEQYF. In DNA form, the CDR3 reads TGTGCCAGCATGTCAGGACAGGGATACTACGAGCAGTACTTC.

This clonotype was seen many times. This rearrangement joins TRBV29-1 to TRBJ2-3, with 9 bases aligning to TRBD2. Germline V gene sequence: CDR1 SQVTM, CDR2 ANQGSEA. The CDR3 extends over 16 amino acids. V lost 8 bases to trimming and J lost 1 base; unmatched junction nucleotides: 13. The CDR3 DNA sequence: TGCAGCCCCTGGCGGGTAGCGGGAGAGGGCACAGATACGCAGTATTTT. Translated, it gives CSPWRVAGEGTDTQYF.

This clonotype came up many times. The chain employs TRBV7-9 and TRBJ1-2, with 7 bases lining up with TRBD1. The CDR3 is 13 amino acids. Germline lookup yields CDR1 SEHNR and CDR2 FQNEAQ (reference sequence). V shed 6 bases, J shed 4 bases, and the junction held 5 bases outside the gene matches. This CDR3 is CASSHAGGYGYTF. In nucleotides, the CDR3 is TGTGCCAGCAGTCACGCAGGGGGCTATGGCTACACCTTC.

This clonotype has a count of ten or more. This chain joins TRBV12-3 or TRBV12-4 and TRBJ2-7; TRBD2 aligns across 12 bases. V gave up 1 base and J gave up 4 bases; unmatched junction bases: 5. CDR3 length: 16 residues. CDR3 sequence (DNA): TGTGCCAGCAGTTTAGGAACGACTAGCGGGAGATACGAGCAGTACTTC. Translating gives CASSLGTTSGRYEQYF.

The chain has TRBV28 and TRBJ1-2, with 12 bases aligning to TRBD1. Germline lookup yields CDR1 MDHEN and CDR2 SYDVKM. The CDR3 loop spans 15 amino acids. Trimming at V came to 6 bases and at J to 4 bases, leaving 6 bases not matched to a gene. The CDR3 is CASRVPGQGAYGYTF. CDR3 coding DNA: TGTGCCAGCAGGGTGCCGGGACAGGGGGCCTATGGCTACACCTTC.

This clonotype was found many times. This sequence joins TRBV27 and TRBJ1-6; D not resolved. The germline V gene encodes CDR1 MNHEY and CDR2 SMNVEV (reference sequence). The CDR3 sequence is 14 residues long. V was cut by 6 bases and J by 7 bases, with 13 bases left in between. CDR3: CASRFPGRNSPLHF. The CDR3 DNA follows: TGTGCCAGCAGATTTCCGGGGAGGAATTCACCCCTCCACTTT.

Here the CDR3 reads CASNWSQGTGTLKLFF. The CDR3 bases are TGCGCCAGCAACTGGTCTCAGGGGACGGGGACACTGAAGCTTTTCTTT. The chain has TRBV5-1 and TRBJ1-1, with D tentatively TRBD1 (6 bases). Germline CDR1 SGHRS, CDR2 YFSETQ. The CDR3 covers 16 residues. V shed 6 bases and J shed 13 bases, with 31 bases lying between them.

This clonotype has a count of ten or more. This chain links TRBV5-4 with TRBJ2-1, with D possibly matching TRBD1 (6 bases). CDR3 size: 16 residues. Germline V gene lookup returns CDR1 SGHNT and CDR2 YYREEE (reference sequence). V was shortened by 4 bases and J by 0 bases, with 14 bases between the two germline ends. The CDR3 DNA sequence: TGTGCCAGCAGCCCTTCCCGGGACACCTCCTACAATGAGCAGTTCTTC. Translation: CASSPSRDTSYNEQFF.

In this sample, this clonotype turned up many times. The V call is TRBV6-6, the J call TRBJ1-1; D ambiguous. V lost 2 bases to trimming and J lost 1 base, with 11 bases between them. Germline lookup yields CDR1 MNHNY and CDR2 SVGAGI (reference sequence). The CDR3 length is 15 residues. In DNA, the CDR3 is TGTGCCAGCAGTTACCCCGCCGTTTGGAACACTGAAGCTTTCTTT. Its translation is CASSYPAVWNTEAFF.

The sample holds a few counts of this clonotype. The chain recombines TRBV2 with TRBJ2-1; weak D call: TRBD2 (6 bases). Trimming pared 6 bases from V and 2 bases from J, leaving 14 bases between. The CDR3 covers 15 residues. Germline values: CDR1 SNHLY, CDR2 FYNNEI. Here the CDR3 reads CASRDRAGTYNEQFF. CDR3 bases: TGTGCCAGCAGAGACCGAGCGGGTACCTACAATGAGCAGTTCTTC.

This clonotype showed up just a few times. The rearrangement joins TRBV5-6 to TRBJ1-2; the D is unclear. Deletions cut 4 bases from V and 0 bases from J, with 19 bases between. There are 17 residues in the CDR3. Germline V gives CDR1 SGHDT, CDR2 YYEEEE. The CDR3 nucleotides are TGTGCCAGCAGCGCGGCAAGGTGGCAGTTCACTAACTATGGCTACACCTTC. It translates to CASSAARWQFTNYGYTF.

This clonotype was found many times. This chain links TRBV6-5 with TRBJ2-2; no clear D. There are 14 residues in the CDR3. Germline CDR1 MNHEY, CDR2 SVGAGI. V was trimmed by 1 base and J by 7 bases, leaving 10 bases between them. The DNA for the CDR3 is TGTGCCAGCAGTTACTTGCGGTTTGGCGGGGAGCTGTTTTTT. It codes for CASSYLRFGGELFF.

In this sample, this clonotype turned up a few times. This CDR3 reads CSAQDRVYAEAFF. The CDR3, as DNA: TGCAGTGCTCAGGACAGGGTTTACGCTGAAGCTTTCTTT. The chain carries TRBV20-1 and TRBJ1-1; TRBD1 agrees at 8 bases. Germline lookup yields CDR1 DFQATT and CDR2 SNEGSKA (reference sequence). J lost 6 bases, V lost 5 bases, and 8 bases had no gene match. This CDR3 spans 13 amino acids.

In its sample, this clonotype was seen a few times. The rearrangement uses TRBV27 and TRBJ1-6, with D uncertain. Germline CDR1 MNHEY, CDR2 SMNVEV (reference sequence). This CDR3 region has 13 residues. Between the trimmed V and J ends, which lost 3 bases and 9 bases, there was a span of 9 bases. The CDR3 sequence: CASSLYYGSPLHF. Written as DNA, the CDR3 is TGTGCCAGCAGTTTGTATTACGGTTCACCCCTCCACTTT.

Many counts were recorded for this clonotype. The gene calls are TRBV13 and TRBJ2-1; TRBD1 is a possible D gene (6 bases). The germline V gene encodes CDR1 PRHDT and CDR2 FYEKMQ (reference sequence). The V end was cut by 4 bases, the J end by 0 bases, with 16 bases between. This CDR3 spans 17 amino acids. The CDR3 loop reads CASSYNRERSSYNEQFF. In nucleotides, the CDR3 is TGTGCCAGCAGCTACAACAGGGAAAGGAGCTCCTACAATGAGCAGTTCTTC.

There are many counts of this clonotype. CDR3 loop: CASRVQGTGNTEAFF. In DNA, the CDR3 is TGTGCCAGCAGAGTGCAGGGGACAGGGAACACTGAAGCTTTCTTT. V usage is TRBV12-3 or TRBV12-4 and J usage is TRBJ1-1; 8 bases line up with TRBD1. CDR3 length: 15 residues. The V gene end was trimmed by 6 bases and the J gene end by 1 base; junction bases not matched to a gene: 7.

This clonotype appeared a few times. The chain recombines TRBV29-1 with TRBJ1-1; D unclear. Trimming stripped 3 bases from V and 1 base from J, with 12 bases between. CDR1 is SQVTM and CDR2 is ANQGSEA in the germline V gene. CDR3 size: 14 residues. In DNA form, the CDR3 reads TGCAGCGTTGATGGGAGAGCGAGGAACACTGAAGCTTTCTTT. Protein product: CSVDGRARNTEAFF.

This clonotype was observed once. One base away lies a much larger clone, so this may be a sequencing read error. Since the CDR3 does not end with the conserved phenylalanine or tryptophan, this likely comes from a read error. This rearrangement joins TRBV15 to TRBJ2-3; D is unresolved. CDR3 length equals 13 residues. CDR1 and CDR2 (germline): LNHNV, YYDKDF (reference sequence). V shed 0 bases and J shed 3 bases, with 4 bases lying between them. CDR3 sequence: CATSRDPTDTQYL. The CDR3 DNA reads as TGTGCCACCAGCAGAGATCCGACAGATACGCAGTATTTG.